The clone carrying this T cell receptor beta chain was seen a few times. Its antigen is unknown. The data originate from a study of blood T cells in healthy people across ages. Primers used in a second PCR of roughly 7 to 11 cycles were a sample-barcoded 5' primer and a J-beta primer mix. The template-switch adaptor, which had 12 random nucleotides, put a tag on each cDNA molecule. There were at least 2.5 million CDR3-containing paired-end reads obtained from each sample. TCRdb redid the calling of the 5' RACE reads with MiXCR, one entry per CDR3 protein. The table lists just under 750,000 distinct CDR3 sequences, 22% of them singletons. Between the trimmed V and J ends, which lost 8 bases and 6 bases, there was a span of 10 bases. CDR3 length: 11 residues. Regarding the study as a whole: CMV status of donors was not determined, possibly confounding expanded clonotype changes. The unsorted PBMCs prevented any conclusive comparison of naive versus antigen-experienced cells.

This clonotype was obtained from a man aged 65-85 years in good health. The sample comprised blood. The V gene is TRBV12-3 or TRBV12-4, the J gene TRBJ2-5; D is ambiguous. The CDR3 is CASEGRQTQYF. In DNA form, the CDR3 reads TGTGCCAGCGAAGGACGCCAGACCCAGTACTTC.